These 20 T cell receptor beta chains share one sample of origin, sequenced in a study of control samples from healthy donors and cancer patients. Data came from immunoSEQ multiplex PCR; TCRdb stores just in-frame clones and leaves some out. The repertoire holds 75,000 to 100,000 clones, with almost 85% as singletons. Sample: blood. The receptors originated from a man in his fifties or sixties in good health.

The V gene is TRBV4-2, the J gene TRBJ2-1; 11 bases line up with TRBD2. V trimming: 2 bases; J trimming: 9 bases; junction bases outside the gene matches: 6. This CDR3 region has 15 residues. Germline V gene data show CDR1 as LGHNA and CDR2 as YNFKEQ. The CDR3 nucleotides read TGTGCCAGCAGCCAAAAACTAGCGGGAGAGCCTGAGCAGTTCTTC. This sequence encodes CASSQKLAGEPEQFF.

J is TRBJ2-1 and V is TRBV7-9, with 8 bases identical to TRBD2. This CDR3 comprises 14 residues. The V gene end was trimmed by 5 bases and the J gene end by 7 bases; junction bases not matched to a gene: 7. CDR1 and CDR2 (germline): SEHNR, FQNEAQ (reference sequence). CDR3 region: CASSENSGGNEQFF. The CDR3 DNA sequence: TGTGCCAGCAGCGAAAACTCGGGGGGGAATGAGCAGTTCTTC. Filled out from reference TRBV7-9 and TRBJ2-1, the complete variable domain reads DTGVSQNPRHKITKRGQNVTFRCDPISEHNRLYWYRQTLGQGPEFLTYFQNEAQLEKSRLLSDRFSAERPKGSFSTLEIQRTEQGDSAMYLCASSENSGGNEQFFGPGTRLTVL.

J is TRBJ2-1 and V is TRBV28; 7 bases line up with TRBD2. CDR3 size: 17 residues. The V and J ends lost 7 bases and 0 bases, in that order; junction bases with no gene match: 12. Looked up from germline, CDR1 is MDHEN and CDR2 is SYDVKM. CDR3 in DNA: TGTGCCAGCACCCTATTTGGGGGACTATCCTCCTACAATGAGCAGTTCTTC. Its translation: CASTLFGGLSSYNEQFF.

This sequence joins TRBV2 and TRBJ2-3; D may be TRBD1 (5 bases). Per the germline V gene, CDR1 is SNHLY and CDR2 is FYNNEI. There are 16 residues in the CDR3. V lost 0 bases, J lost 5 bases, and 15 bases lay in between. CDR3 loop: CASSEARAGSKDTQYF. In DNA, the CDR3 is TGTGCCAGCAGTGAAGCGCGCGCAGGGTCGAAAGATACGCAGTATTTT.

This clone was counted once. The chain combines TRBV2 with TRBJ2-4; D ambiguous. CDR1 and CDR2 (germline): SNHLY, FYNNEI. The CDR3 runs to 16 residues. Trimming took 3 bases from V and 4 from J, leaving 16 bases between them. CDR3: CASSDWDAAEKNIQYF. The CDR3 nucleotides are TGTGCCAGCAGTGACTGGGATGCGGCCGAAAAAAACATTCAGTACTTC.

This sequence joins TRBV7-9 and TRBJ2-5; D ambiguous. Trimming cost V 4 bases and J 5 bases, with 5 bases left between them. Germline-derived CDR1 and CDR2 are SEHNR and FQNEAQ (reference sequence). This CDR3 is built from 11 residues. CDR3 bases: TGTGCCAGCAGCTCCACGGAGACCCAGTACTTC. Its protein product is CASSSTETQYF.

This rearrangement joins TRBV10-3 to TRBJ2-7; D may match TRBD1 or TRBD2 (6 bases each). The CDR3 spans 15 residues. V lost 0 bases, J lost 3 bases, and 12 bases lay in between. From germline, CDR1 is ENHRY and CDR2 SYGVKD. CDR3 loop: CAISESSGGHYEQYF. The DNA of the CDR3 is TGTGCCATCAGTGAGTCATCCGGGGGCCACTACGAGCAGTACTTC.

The chain links TRBV7-9 to TRBJ2-2, with TRBD1 matching over 9 bases. The ends lost 5 bases at V and 2 bases at J; junction bases unmatched: 6. The CDR3 consists of 16 residues. Germline-derived CDR1 and CDR2 are SEHNR and FQNEAQ (reference sequence). CDR3 loop: CASSEPGQGNTGELFF. The CDR3, as DNA: TGTGCCAGCAGCGAACCGGGACAGGGCAACACCGGGGAGCTGTTTTTT. The full variable domain, completed using reference TRBV7-9 and TRBJ2-2, is DTGVSQNPRHKITKRGQNVTFRCDPISEHNRLYWYRQTLGQGPEFLTYFQNEAQLEKSRLLSDRFSAERPKGSFSTLEIQRTEQGDSAMYLCASSEPGQGNTGELFFGEGSRLTVL.

J is TRBJ1-2 and V is TRBV2; D not certain. Germline loops: CDR1 SNHLY, CDR2 FYNNEI. Trimming took off 4 bases at V and 7 bases at J, with 16 bases between the two ends. This CDR3 contains 14 residues. CDR3 coding DNA: TGTGCCAGCAGTGTTGAGATAAGCTCGGGTGGCTACACCTTC. Translated, it gives CASSVEISSGGYTF.

The chain is built from TRBV18 and TRBJ2-5, with D unclear. CDR1 and CDR2 (germline): KGHSH, LQKENI. The CDR3 is made up of 13 amino acids. V lost 3 bases to trimming and J lost 5 bases, with 10 bases between them. Here the CDR3 reads CASSPQVQETQYF. The DNA of the CDR3 is TGTGCCAGCTCACCCCAGGTTCAGGAGACCCAGTACTTC.

The CDR3, as DNA: TGTGCCAGTAGTAGGCCCCGGGGGACACTGAGCAATCAGCCCCAGCATTTT. This translates into CASSRPRGTLSNQPQHF. This rearrangement joins TRBV19 to TRBJ1-5; tentatively, D is TRBD1 (6 bases). The CDR3 has 17 residues. Germline V CDR1 and CDR2: LNHDA, SQIVND (reference sequence). V lost 4 bases to trimming and J lost 1 base, with 17 bases between them.

This chain uses TRBV7-9 with TRBJ2-4, with D possibly TRBD1 on 6 matching bases. The length of the CDR3 is 16 residues. Trimming pared 1 base from V and 0 bases from J, leaving 10 bases between. CDR1 and CDR2 from the germline V gene are SEHNR and FQNEAQ (reference sequence). This chain's CDR3 is CASSLGGQLAKNIQYF. CDR3 bases: TGTGCCAGCAGCTTAGGTGGACAGCTAGCCAAAAACATTCAGTACTTC.

The CDR3 DNA sequence: TGTGCCAGCAGCCACGGACAGGGGACTGAAGCTTTCTTT. It encodes CASSHGQGTEAFF. The chain uses TRBV3-1 (or the pseudogene TRBV3-2) and TRBJ1-1, with 9 bases aligning to TRBD1. Germline V lookup: CDR1 LGHDT, CDR2 YNNKEL (reference sequence). V lost 3 bases to trimming and J lost 5 bases; unmatched junction nucleotides: 1. CDR3 length equals 13 residues.

Regarding this clone: One end of the junction fails to match germline, which may point to a read error. The CDR3 reads CARRDRALTDTQCF. In DNA form, the CDR3 reads TGTGCCAGGCGGGACAGGGCCCTCACAGATACGCAGTGTTTT. The gene calls are TRBV2 and TRBJ2-3; 9 bases fit TRBD1. Germline V gene sequence: CDR1 SNHLY, CDR2 FYNNEI. This CDR3 comprises 14 residues.

This clone showed up just once. The chain recombines TRBV3-1 (or the pseudogene TRBV3-2) with TRBJ2-7; perhaps TRBD1 as D (5 bases). Germline CDR1 and CDR2: LGHDT and YNNKEL (reference sequence). Trimming removed 2 bases from V and 0 bases from J, with 17 bases in between. There are 17 residues in the CDR3. This chain's CDR3 is CASSQSLSTESSYEQYF. CDR3 nucleotides: TGTGCCAGCAGCCAATCCCTATCGACAGAAAGCTCCTACGAGCAGTACTTC.

The chain couples TRBV27 to TRBJ1-5, with D uncertain. Germline CDR1 and CDR2: MNHEY and SMNVEV (reference sequence). The V gene lost 2 bases and the J gene lost 2 bases, with 7 bases spanning the gap. There are 14 residues in the CDR3. The CDR3 DNA reads TGTGCCAGCAGTTTAGGCCCGGGCAATCAGCCCCAGCATTTT. It translates to CASSLGPGNQPQHF.

The genes are TRBV4-1 and TRBJ1-4, with D possibly being TRBD1 (5 bases). Per the germline V gene, CDR1 is MGHRA and CDR2 is YSYEKL. This CDR3 contains 13 residues. Trimming stripped 6 bases from V and 4 bases from J, with 9 bases between. CDR3 sequence (DNA): TGCGCCAGCAGAAAGGGGCATAATGAAAAACTGTTTTTT. This encodes CASRKGHNEKLFF.

V is TRBV6-5 and J is TRBJ1-1, with D perhaps TRBD1 (5 bases). Per germline, CDR1 MNHEY and CDR2 SVGAGI. V shed 8 bases and J shed 4 bases, with 14 bases lying between them. The CDR3 is 13 residues long. DNA for the CDR3: TGTGCCAGCTGGGGGGTATGGGCCACTGAAGCTTTCTTT. Protein: CASWGVWATEAFF.

The CDR3 region has the DNA TGTGCCTGGGCCGCTACCCTTAGAAACGGCTACACCTTC. Amino acid sequence: CAWAATLRNGYTF. V is TRBV30 and J is TRBJ1-2; no clear D. CDR3 length: 13 amino acids. Germline V gene lookup returns CDR1 GTSNPN and CDR2 SVGIG (reference sequence). The V and J ends lost 5 bases and 8 bases respectively, with 18 bases between them.

The V and J genes are TRBV5-6 and TRBJ2-2; 12 bases agree with TRBD1. Germline values: CDR1 SGHDT, CDR2 YYEEEE. Trimming at V came to 4 bases and at J to 7 bases, leaving 17 bases not matched to a gene. This CDR3 is built from 19 residues. The CDR3 here is CASSSSTQGQGARGGELFF. As DNA, the CDR3 is TGTGCCAGCAGCAGTTCTACCCAGGGACAGGGGGCGCGGGGCGGGGAGCTGTTTTTT.